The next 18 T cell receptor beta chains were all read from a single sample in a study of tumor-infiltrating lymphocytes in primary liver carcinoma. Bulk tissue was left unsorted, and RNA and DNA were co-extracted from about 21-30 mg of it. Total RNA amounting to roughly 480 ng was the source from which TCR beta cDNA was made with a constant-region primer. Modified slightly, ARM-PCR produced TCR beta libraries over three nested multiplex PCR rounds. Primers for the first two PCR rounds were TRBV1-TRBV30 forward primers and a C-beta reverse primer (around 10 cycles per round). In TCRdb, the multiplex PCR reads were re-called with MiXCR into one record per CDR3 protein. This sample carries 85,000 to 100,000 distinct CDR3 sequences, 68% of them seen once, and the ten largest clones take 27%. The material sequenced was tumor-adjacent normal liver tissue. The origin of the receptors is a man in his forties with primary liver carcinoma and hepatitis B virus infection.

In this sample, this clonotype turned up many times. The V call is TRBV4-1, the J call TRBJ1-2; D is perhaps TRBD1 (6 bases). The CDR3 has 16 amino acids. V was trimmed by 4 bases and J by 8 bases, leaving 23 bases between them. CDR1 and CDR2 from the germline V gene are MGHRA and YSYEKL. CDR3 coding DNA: TGCGCCAGCAGCCCACGGACAGCGGGTGGTTCTAGAGGCTACACCTTC. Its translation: CASSPRTAGGSRGYTF.

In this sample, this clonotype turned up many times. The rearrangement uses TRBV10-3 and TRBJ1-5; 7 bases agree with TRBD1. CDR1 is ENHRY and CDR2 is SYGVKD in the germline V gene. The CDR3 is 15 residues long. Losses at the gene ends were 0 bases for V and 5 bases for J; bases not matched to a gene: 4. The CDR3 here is CAISESEGADQPQHF. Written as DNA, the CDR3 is TGTGCCATCAGTGAGTCGGAGGGGGCAGATCAGCCCCAGCATTTT.

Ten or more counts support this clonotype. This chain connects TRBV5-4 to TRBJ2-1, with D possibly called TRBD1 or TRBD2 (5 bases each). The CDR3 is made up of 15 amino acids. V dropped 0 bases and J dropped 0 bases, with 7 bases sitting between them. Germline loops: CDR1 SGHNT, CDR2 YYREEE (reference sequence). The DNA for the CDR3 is TGTGCCAGCAGCTTGGCGGGACGCTCCTACAATGAGCAGTTCTTC. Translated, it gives CASSLAGRSYNEQFF. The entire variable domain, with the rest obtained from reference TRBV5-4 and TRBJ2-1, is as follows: ETGVTQSPTHLIKTRGQQVTLRCSSQSGHNTVSWYQQALGQGPQFIFQYYREEENGRGNFPPRFSGLQFPNYSSELNVNALELDDSALYLCASSLAGRSYNEQFFGPGTRLTVL.

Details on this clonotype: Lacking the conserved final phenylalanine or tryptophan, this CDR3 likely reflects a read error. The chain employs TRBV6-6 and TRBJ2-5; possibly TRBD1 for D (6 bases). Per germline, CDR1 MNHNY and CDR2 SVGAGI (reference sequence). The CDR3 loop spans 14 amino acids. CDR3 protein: CTSSYSPGEETQYL. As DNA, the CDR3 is TGTACCAGCAGCTACTCGCCAGGGGAAGAGACCCAGTACCTC.

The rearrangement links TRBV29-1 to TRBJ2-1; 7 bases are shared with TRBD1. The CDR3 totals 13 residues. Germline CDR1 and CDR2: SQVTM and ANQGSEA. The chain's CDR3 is CSVAGAGGLEQFF. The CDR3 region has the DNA TGCAGTGTAGCCGGGGCAGGGGGTCTAGAGCAGTTCTTC.

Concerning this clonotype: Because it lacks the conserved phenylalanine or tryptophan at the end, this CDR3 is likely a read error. Here the CDR3 reads CSFNGMASGEGETQYI. The CDR3 nucleotides are TGCAGCTTTAATGGGATGGCGAGCGGGGAGGGAGAGACCCAGTACATC. This sequence joins TRBV29-1 and TRBJ2-5; 7 bases match TRBD2. The CDR3 runs to 16 residues. J lost 4 bases, V lost 8 bases, and 19 bases had no gene match. Germline V gene sequence: CDR1 SQVTM, CDR2 ANQGSEA.

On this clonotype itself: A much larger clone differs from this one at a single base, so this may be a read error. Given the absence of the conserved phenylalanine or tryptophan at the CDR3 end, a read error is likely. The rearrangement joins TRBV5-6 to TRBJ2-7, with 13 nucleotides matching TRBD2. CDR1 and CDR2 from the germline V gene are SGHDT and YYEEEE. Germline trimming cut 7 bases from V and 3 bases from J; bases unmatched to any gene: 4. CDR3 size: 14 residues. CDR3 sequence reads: CASHTSGRVYEQYL. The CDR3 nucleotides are TGTGCCAGCCATACTAGCGGGAGGGTCTACGAGCAGTACTTA.

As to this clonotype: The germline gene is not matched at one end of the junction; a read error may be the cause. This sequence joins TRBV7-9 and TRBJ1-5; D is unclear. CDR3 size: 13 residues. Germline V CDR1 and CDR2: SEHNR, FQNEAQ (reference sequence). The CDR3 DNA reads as TGTGCCAGCAGCTTGGATAGCAATCAGGCCCAGCATTTT. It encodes CASSLDSNQAQHF.

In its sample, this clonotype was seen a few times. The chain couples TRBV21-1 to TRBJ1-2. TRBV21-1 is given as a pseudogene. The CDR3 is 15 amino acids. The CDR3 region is CASSKVHGFEGGYTF. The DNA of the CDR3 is TGTGCCAGCAGCAAAGTCCACGGCTTTGAGGGAGGCTACACCTTC.

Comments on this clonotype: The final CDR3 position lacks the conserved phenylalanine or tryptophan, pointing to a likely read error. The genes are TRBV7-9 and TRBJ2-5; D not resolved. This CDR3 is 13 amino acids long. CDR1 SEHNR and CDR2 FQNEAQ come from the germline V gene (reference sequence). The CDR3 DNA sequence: TGTGCCAGCACCCACGAGTCCCAAGAGACTCAGTACCTC. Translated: CASTHESQETQYL.

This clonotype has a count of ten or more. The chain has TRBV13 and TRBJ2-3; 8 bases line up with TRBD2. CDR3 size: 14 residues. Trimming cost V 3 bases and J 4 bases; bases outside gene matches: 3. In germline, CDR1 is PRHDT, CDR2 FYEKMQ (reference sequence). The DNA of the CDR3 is TGTGCCAGCAGCTTGAGCGGGAGTGCAGATACGCAGTATTTT. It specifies CASSLSGSADTQYF.

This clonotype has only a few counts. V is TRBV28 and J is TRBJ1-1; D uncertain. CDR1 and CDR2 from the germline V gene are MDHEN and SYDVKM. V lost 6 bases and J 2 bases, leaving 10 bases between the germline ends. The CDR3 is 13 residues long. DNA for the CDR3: TGTGCCAGCAGCCCCTCGGCTAACACTGAAGCTTTCTTT. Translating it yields CASSPSANTEAFF.

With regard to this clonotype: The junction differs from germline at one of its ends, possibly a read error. The DNA for the CDR3 is TGCACCAGCAGCCAAGAGGGTAGGGACTACCGGGGAGGGGGAGGCAATGAGCAGTTCTTC. The encoded protein is CTSSQEGRDYRGGGGNEQFF. The J gene is TRBJ2-1, the V gene TRBV4-1; D may be TRBD2 (7 bases). The CDR3 covers 20 residues. In germline, CDR1 is MGHRA, CDR2 YSYEKL.

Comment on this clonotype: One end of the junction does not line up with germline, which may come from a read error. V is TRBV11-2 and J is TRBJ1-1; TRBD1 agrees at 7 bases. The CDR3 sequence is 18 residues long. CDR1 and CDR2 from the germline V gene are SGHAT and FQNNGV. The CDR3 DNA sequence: TGTGCCATCAGCCCGGGGGGCAGGGGGGCGGCTAGTGACACTGAAGCTTTCTTT. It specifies CAISPGGRGAASDTEAFF.

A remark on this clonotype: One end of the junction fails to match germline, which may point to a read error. The CDR3 is CATPLDSGGYTF. The CDR3 bases are TGTGCCACCCCCCTAGATTCAGGTGGCTATACCTTC. The V gene is TRBV28, the J gene TRBJ1-2; the D is unclear. This CDR3 is built from 12 residues. The germline CDR1 and CDR2 sequences are MDHEN and SYDVKM.

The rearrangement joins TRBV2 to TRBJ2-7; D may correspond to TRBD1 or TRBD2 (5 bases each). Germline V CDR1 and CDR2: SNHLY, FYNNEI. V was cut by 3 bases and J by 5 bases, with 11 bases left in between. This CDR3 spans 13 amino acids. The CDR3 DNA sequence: TGTGCCAGCAGTGAGCAGAGAGGGGACGAGCAGTACTTC. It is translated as CASSEQRGDEQYF.

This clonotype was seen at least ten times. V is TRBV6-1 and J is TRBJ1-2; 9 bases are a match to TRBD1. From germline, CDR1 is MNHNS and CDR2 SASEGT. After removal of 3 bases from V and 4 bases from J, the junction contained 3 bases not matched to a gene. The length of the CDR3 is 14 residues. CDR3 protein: CASSDYRGPYGYTF. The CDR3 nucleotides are TGTGCCAGCAGTGATTACAGGGGGCCCTATGGCTACACCTTC.

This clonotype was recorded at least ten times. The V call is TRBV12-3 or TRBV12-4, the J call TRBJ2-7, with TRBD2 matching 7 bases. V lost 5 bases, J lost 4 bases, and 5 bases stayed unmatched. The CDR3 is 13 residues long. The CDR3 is CASSPRGGYEQYF. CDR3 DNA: TGTGCCAGCAGTCCCCGCGGGGGATACGAGCAGTACTTC.